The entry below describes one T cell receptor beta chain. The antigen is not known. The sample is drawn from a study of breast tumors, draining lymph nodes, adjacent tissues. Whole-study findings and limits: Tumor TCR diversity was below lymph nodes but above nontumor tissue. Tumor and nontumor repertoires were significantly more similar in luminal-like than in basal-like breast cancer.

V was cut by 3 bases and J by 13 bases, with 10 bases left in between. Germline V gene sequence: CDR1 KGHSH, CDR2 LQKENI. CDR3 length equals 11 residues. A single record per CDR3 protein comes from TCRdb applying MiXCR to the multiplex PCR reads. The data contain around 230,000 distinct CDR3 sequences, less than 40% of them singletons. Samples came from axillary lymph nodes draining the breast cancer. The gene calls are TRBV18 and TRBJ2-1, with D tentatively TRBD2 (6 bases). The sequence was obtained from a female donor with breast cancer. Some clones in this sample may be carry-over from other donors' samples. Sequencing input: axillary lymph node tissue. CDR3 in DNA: TGTGCCAGCTCACCCCGGGACTTCCAGTTCTTC. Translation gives CASSPRDFQFF.